This is a list of T cell receptor beta chains from one sample in a study of neurological immune-mediated disorders. TCRdb re-analysed the 5' RACE reads in MiXCR, keeping a single row per CDR3 protein. The sample has under 80,000 distinct CDR3 sequences; about 9.5% are singletons. The sequencing sample was made of PBMCs. These receptors were collected from a man aged 50 to 60 in good health. CDR3s include the opening cysteine and the closing phenylalanine or tryptophan. D genes are given only for firm matches. The size of a clone is reported for some rows only, either as once, few or many, or as a class for expanded clones.

TRBV7-9	TRBJ2-3	.	few	TGTGCCAGCAGCCCCCCCGGTGGGGTTGCAGATACGCAGTATTTT	CASSPPGGVADTQYF
TRBV7-3	TRBJ2-2	TRBD2	many	TGTGCCAGCAGCCCGACTAGCGGGGGGTTCGCGAACACCGGGGAGCTGTTTTTT	CASSPTSGGFANTGELFF
TRBV2	TRBJ1-2	TRBD1	many	TGTGCCAGCAGAGATTACCGGGACAGGGGGCGCGACTATGGCTACACCTTC	CASRDYRDRGRDYGYTF
TRBV5-1	TRBJ2-2	.	many	TGCGCCAGCAGCTTGGCTGGGCGACAGAACACCGGGGAGCTGTTTTTT	CASSLAGRQNTGELFF
TRBV20-1	TRBJ2-1	.	many	TGCAGTGCTAGCCGGACTAACAATGAGCAGTTCTTC	CSASRTNNEQFF
TRBV3-1	TRBJ2-7	.	many	TGTGCCAGCAGCCTCGGTCAGGGGAGGAACGAGCAGTACTTC	CASSLGQGRNEQYF
TRBV28	TRBJ2-1	TRBD1	.	TGTGCCAGCAGGCCCGGGACAGGGGGGGGTGGGAAGCAGTTCTTC	CASRPGTGGGGKQFF
TRBV27	TRBJ1-5	.	many	TGTGCCAGCAGTTTTCGGGGAGGGGGCAATCAGCCCCAGCATTTT	CASSFRGGGNQPQHF
TRBV29-1	TRBJ2-2	.	many	TGCAGCGTGATACGAGCAGGGAGATCCGGGGAGCTGTTTTTT	CSVIRAGRSGELFF
TRBV5-1	TRBJ2-3	TRBD1	many	TGCGCCAGCAGCTTGAATAAGCCCGGGACAGGGGCAGGAGATACGCAGTATTTT	CASSLNKPGTGAGDTQYF
TRBV5-6	TRBJ2-1	.	.	TGTGCCAGCAGCCAACCGACACATCCCTCCTACAATGAGCAGTTCTTC	CASSQPTHPSYNEQFF
TRBV6-5	TRBJ1-2	.	.	TGTGCCAGCAGTTACTCGGACCCGTCATATGGCTACACCTTC	CASSYSDPSYGYTF
TRBV12-3/TRBV12-4	TRBJ2-5	.	few	TGTGCCAGCAGCAGCCAGGGCACAGGGCAGGAGACCCAGTACTTC	CASSSQGTGQETQYF
TRBV27	TRBJ2-5	.	many	TGTGCCAGCAGTTTATTCGAGAAGGAGACCCAGTACTTC	CASSLFEKETQYF
TRBV12-3/TRBV12-4	TRBJ1-5	TRBD1	many	TGTGCCAGCAGGACAGGGGGCAATCAGCCCCAGCATTTT	CASRTGGNQPQHF
TRBV5-1	TRBJ2-1	.	many	TGCGCCAGCAGCTTGGCGGGGGCGTCACTCTACAATGAGCAGTTCTTC	CASSLAGASLYNEQFF
TRBV11-2	TRBJ2-7	TRBD1	many	TGTGCCAGCAGCGATGCCGGGACAGGGCGCAACGAGCAGTACTTC	CASSDAGTGRNEQYF
TRBV27	TRBJ2-3	.	many	TGTGCCAGCAGTTGGAGTCCTACAGATACGCAGTATTTT	CASSWSPTDTQYF
TRBV3-1	TRBJ2-7	TRBD1	many	TGTGCCAGCAGCCAATCACGGGACAGACTCTACGAGCAGTACTTC	CASSQSRDRLYEQYF
TRBV3-1	TRBJ2-1	.	many	TGTGCCAGCAGCCAAGCGGGAGTTACGGGTGAGCAGTTCTTC	CASSQAGVTGEQFF
TRBV27	TRBJ1-2	.	many	TGTGCCAGCAGTTTATCAGGGGTCGGCGGCTACACCTTC	CASSLSGVGGYTF
TRBV29-1	TRBJ2-7	TRBD1	.	TGCAGCGTTGAGCGACAGGGAGCCTACGAGCAGTACTTC	CSVERQGAYEQYF
TRBV7-2	TRBJ2-7	.	many	TGTGCCACCAGGGGAGGGTTCGAGCAGTACTTC	CATRGGFEQYF
TRBV6-6	TRBJ1-6	.	many	TGTGCCAGCAGACCTCCACAGGGAGATAATTCACCCCTCCACTTT	CASRPPQGDNSPLHF
TRBV5-5	TRBJ2-2	TRBD2	many	TGTGCCAGCAGCTTGGTTTTAGCGGGGGGGACCGGGGAGCTGTTTTTT	CASSLVLAGGTGELFF
TRBV20-1	TRBJ2-5	.	many	TGCAGTGCTAGTTTACAAGAGACCCAGTACTTC	CSASLQETQYF
TRBV7-2	TRBJ2-5	TRBD2	many	TGTGCCAGCAGCTTACAGGCTAGCGGGAGAAATATCGGGACCCAGTACTTC	CASSLQASGRNIGTQYF
TRBV29-1	TRBJ2-7	.	many	TGCAGCGTTGAAGGGTTTTTGGGGCAGGACGAGCAGTACTTC	CSVEGFLGQDEQYF
TRBV5-1	TRBJ1-5	.	many	TGCGCCAGCAGCTGGGACGGAAGCAATCAGCCCCAGCATTTT	CASSWDGSNQPQHF
TRBV7-2	TRBJ2-5	TRBD2	many	TGTGCCAGCAGCCGAAGGACTAGCGGGAGTCGAGAGACCCAGTACTTC	CASSRRTSGSRETQYF
TRBV20-1	TRBJ2-3	.	many	TGCAGTGCTAGAGATACGGTGGACGGGACAGATACGCAGTATTTT	CSARDTVDGTDTQYF
TRBV14	TRBJ1-1	.	many	TGTGCCAGCAGCCGCACAGGTTTGAACACTGAAGCTTTCTTT	CASSRTGLNTEAFF
TRBV5-1	TRBJ2-3	.	many	TGCGCCAGCAGCCCGACCCGAGTAGCAGATACGCAGTATTTT	CASSPTRVADTQYF
TRBV12-3/TRBV12-4	TRBJ2-7	.	many	TGTGCCAGCAGACGGGACGGCCAATCCTACGAGCAGTACTTC	CASRRDGQSYEQYF
TRBV27	TRBJ2-7	.	many	TGTGCCAGCAGCAAGACAGAAAACTCCGAGCAGTACTTC	CASSKTENSEQYF
TRBV9	TRBJ2-1	.	many	TGTGCCAGCAGCGCGGACATGGGCTCCTACAATGAGCAGTTCTTC	CASSADMGSYNEQFF
TRBV27	TRBJ2-7	.	many	TGTGCCAGCAGTTTAAGAGGTTCTCCCTACGAGCAGTACTTC	CASSLRGSPYEQYF
TRBV20-1	TRBJ2-1	TRBD2	many	TGCAGTGCTAGTATCGGCGGGAGGTTATACAATGAGCAGTTCTTC	CSASIGGRLYNEQFF
TRBV4-2	TRBJ2-7	TRBD1	many	TGTGCCAGCAGCCAAGAGGGACAGGGGAGGCACGAGCAGTACTTC	CASSQEGQGRHEQYF
TRBV19	TRBJ1-5	.	many	TGTGCCAGTAGTATAGATTTAGGCAATCAGCCCCAGCATTTT	CASSIDLGNQPQHF
TRBV6-2/TRBV6-3	TRBJ2-7	.	many	TGTGCCAGCAGTTACTCGAAAATTACGTCAGGGGACGAGCAGTACTTC	CASSYSKITSGDEQYF
TRBV20-1	TRBJ1-1	.	many	TGCAGTGCTAGACCCACTTCTAAAACTGAAGCTTTCTTT	CSARPTSKTEAFF
TRBV5-1	TRBJ2-6	TRBD1	many	TGCGCCAGCAGCTTGGTGGCAGGGGGCCTGGGGGCCAACGTCCTGACTTTC	CASSLVAGGLGANVLTF
TRBV5-1	TRBJ1-2	.	many	TGCGCCAGCAGCCGGGACACCGCCGAAGGAGGCTACACCTTC	CASSRDTAEGGYTF
TRBV4-3	TRBJ2-1	.	many	TGCGCCAGCAGCCGGCAAGAAGGGAACAATGAGCAGTTCTTC	CASSRQEGNNEQFF
TRBV5-1	TRBJ1-6	.	many	TGCGCCAGCAGCCAGGAGAGCGCCTATTCACCCCTCCACTTT	CASSQESAYSPLHF
TRBV6-2/TRBV6-3	TRBJ2-7	TRBD1	many	TGTGCCAGCAGTTACAGGGGACAGCTCCCAATTCGGTACTTC	CASSYRGQLPIRYF
TRBV12-3/TRBV12-4	TRBJ1-1	.	many	TGTGCCAGCAGTTTTTACGGGGAGGGGAAGGAGGCTTTCTTT	CASSFYGEGKEAFF
TRBV20-1	TRBJ2-7	TRBD2	many	TGCAGTGCTATAAAATCAGGACTAGCGGGAGAGGCTTACGAGCAGTACTTC	CSAIKSGLAGEAYEQYF
TRBV2	TRBJ2-5	TRBD1	few	TGTGCCAGCAGTCGACAGGGGGAGACCCAGTACTTC	CASSRQGETQYF
TRBV20-1	TRBJ1-2	.	many	TGCAGTGCTAAAGGGGCCCCAGGCTACACCTTC	CSAKGAPGYTF
TRBV7-2	TRBJ2-1	.	many	TGTGCCAGCAGCTTAAACCCGGGACGGCAGAATGAGCAGTTCTTC	CASSLNPGRQNEQFF
TRBV28	TRBJ1-5	.	many	TGTGCCAGCAAGGATTACAGCCGTAATCAGCCCCAGCATTTT	CASKDYSRNQPQHF
TRBV7-2	TRBJ2-3	.	many	TGTGCCAGCAGCATCCTCCGGGGACGACGAGATACGCAGTATTTT	CASSILRGRRDTQYF
TRBV20-1	TRBJ2-1	TRBD2	many	TGCAGTGCTAGGAGCGGGAGGGAAAACAATGAGCAGTTCTTC	CSARSGRENNEQFF
TRBV6-2/TRBV6-3	TRBJ2-3	.	many	TGTGCCAGCAGTGCTCCGGGCCAAAGCACAGATACGCAGTATTTT	CASSAPGQSTDTQYF
TRBV20-1	TRBJ2-3	TRBD2	.	TGCAGTGCTAGAGTGGCTAGCGGGGGGGGCACAGATACGCAGTATTTT	CSARVASGGGTDTQYF